The next 15 T cell receptor beta chains were all read from a single sample in a study of T cells in Graves' hyperthyroidism and ophthalmopathy. Amplification of TCR beta CDR3 regions used RNA as the template. The HTBI primer set served for first-round RT-PCR of the TCR CDR3. One entry per CDR3 protein results from TCRdb running MiXCR on the multiplex PCR reads. The sample yields over 550,000 distinct CDR3 sequences, roughly a sixth seen once. Sequenced material: blood. The source is a woman aged 18-29 years with Graves' hyperthyroidism.

This clonotype was found many times. This chain uses TRBV11-2 with TRBJ2-1, with TRBD2 identical over 7 bases. Germline V gene sequence: CDR1 SGHAT, CDR2 FQNNGV. The CDR3 extends over 13 amino acids. The junction had 6 bases not matched to a gene; V was cut back by 3 bases and J by 10 bases. The CDR3: CASSLSLRGEQFF. The CDR3 DNA reads as TGTGCCAGCAGCTTGAGCCTGCGGGGGGAGCAGTTCTTC.

V and J are TRBV14 and TRBJ2-1, with TRBD2 matching 8 bases. The V segment lost 4 bases and the J segment 0 bases; nucleotides outside the gene matches: 5. Germline loops: CDR1 SGHDN, CDR2 FVKESK. CDR3 size: 16 residues. CDR3 amino acids: CASSLRGVDSYNEQFF. For the CDR3, the DNA is TGTGCCAGCAGCCTGCGGGGGGTGGACTCCTACAATGAGCAGTTCTTC.

This clonotype came up many times. The chain carries TRBV24-1 and TRBJ2-1, with 16 bases lining up with TRBD2. Germline V gene data show CDR1 as KGHDR and CDR2 as SFDVKD. Trimming at V came to 4 bases and at J to 4 bases, leaving 9 bases not matched to a gene. CDR3 size: 19 residues. The CDR3 spells CATSDPGLAGGPRYNEQFF. The CDR3 DNA sequence: TGTGCCACCAGTGACCCGGGACTAGCGGGAGGGCCCAGGTACAATGAGCAGTTCTTC.

Worth noting for this clonotype: The junction does not match germline at one end; this may be a read error. The chain carries TRBV3-1 and TRBJ1-6; a possible D gene is TRBD1 (6 bases). The CDR3 is 15 residues long. Germline-derived CDR1 and CDR2 are LGHDT and YNNKEL (reference sequence). DNA of the CDR3: TGTGCCAGCAGCGAAGAATTGACAGGCAGCCCACCCCGCCACTTT. Translating gives CASSEELTGSPPRHF.

The chain has TRBV20-1 and TRBJ1-2; 7 nucleotides match TRBD1. CDR1 DFQATT and CDR2 SNEGSKA come from the germline V gene (reference sequence). The CDR3 has 13 amino acids. Unmatched junction bases numbered 5, after V lost 6 bases and J lost 1 base. The CDR3 nucleotides are TGCAGTGCCGGGACAGCCTTTAACTATGGCTACACCTTC. It is translated as CSAGTAFNYGYTF.

The V and J genes are TRBV19 and TRBJ1-5; 9 bases map to TRBD1. Per the germline V gene, CDR1 is LNHDA and CDR2 is SQIVND (reference sequence). Trimming cost V 3 bases and J 7 bases; bases outside gene matches: 13. This CDR3 spans 17 amino acids. This chain's CDR3 is CASSMIGTGSVGQPQHF. As DNA, the CDR3 is TGTGCCAGTAGTATGATTGGGACAGGGAGCGTGGGGCAGCCCCAGCATTTT. Complete variable domain (other parts from reference TRBV19 and TRBJ1-5): DGGITQSPKYLFRKEGQNVTLSCEQNLNHDAMYWYRQDPGQGLRLIYYSQIVNDFQKGDIAEGYSVSREKKESFPLTVTSAQKNPTAFYLCASSMIGTGSVGQPQHFGDGTRLSIL.

There are a few counts of this clonotype. The chain carries TRBV30 and TRBJ2-7; D could derive from TRBD1 or TRBD2 (6 bases each). V lost 2 bases and J 6 bases, leaving 17 bases between the germline ends. The CDR3 is made up of 14 amino acids. Germline V CDR1 and CDR2: GTSNPN, SVGIG (reference sequence). The CDR3 DNA follows: TGTGCCTGGAGTAAACACGGGGGCGCGGGCGAGCAGTACTTC. Its translation: CAWSKHGGAGEQYF.

A few counts support this clonotype. The chain employs TRBV6-2 or TRBV6-3 and TRBJ2-2; D gene unclear. There are 18 residues in the CDR3. V dropped 2 bases and J dropped 6 bases, with 22 bases sitting between them. The V gene's germline CDR1 is MNHEY and CDR2 SVGEGT. The CDR3: CASSYPAEGIIRAGELFF. The CDR3 DNA reads as TGTGCCAGCAGTTACCCCGCCGAAGGGATAATAAGAGCCGGGGAGCTGTTTTTT.

This clonotype was observed a handful of times. The chain combines TRBV7-9 with TRBJ2-3; maybe TRBD2 (5 bases). Trimming shortened V by 6 bases and J by 11 bases, and 15 bases separated the two germline ends. Per the germline V gene, CDR1 is SEHNR and CDR2 is FQNEAQ (reference sequence). This CDR3 region has 12 residues. The CDR3 loop is CASRLLREQQYF. The CDR3 DNA is TGTGCCAGCAGACTACTTCGGGAACAGCAGTATTTT.

The chain links TRBV20-1 to TRBJ2-7, with TRBD2 matching over 13 bases. CDR3 length: 16 amino acids. The germline gives CDR1 DFQATT, CDR2 SNEGSKA (reference sequence). The junction had 10 bases not matched to a gene; V was cut back by 6 bases and J by 2 bases. CDR3 coding DNA: TGCAGTGCCCGGACTAGCGGGGGACCGGAGGCCTACGAGCAGTACTTC. This gives the protein CSARTSGGPEAYEQYF.

The chain joins TRBV20-1 to TRBJ2-3, with a weak D call TRBD1 (5 bases). V was cut by 5 bases and J by 6 bases, with 6 bases left in between. This CDR3 contains 10 residues. Germline V gene data show CDR1 as DFQATT and CDR2 as SNEGSKA (reference sequence). CDR3 DNA sequence: TGCAGTGCTGGGGCCGATACGCAGTATTTT. As protein: CSAGADTQYF.

In this sample, this clonotype turned up a few times. The chain couples TRBV6-1 to TRBJ2-3; 7 nucleotides match TRBD2. V lost 6 bases to trimming and J lost 5 bases; unmatched junction nucleotides: 11. Germline V lookup: CDR1 MNHNS, CDR2 SASEGT. CDR3 length: 15 residues. CDR3 DNA sequence: TGTGCCAGCAGCCCTAATGGGAGGGGTAGAGATACGCAGTATTTT. This sequence encodes CASSPNGRGRDTQYF.

The rearrangement joins TRBV6-1 to TRBJ2-3; D call uncertain. With 3 bases removed from V and 2 bases from J, the gap between germline ends came to 9 bases. The germline CDR1 and CDR2 sequences are MNHNS and SASEGT. The CDR3 sequence is 14 residues long. CDR3 region: CASSDGQPTDTQYF. DNA for the CDR3: TGTGCCAGCAGTGACGGCCAGCCCACAGATACGCAGTATTTT.

This clonotype was found a few times. The V gene is TRBV10-3, the J gene TRBJ1-3, with D tentatively TRBD1 (5 bases). The V gene lost 6 bases and the J gene lost 9 bases, with 24 bases spanning the gap. The CDR3 sequence is 16 residues long. Germline lookup yields CDR1 ENHRY and CDR2 SYGVKD. The DNA for the CDR3 is TGTGCCATCAGCCCTCCGGGACTCTCTACCGCCGGCACCATATATTTT. The encoded protein is CAISPPGLSTAGTIYF.

This clonotype was observed once. The gene calls are TRBV6-1 and TRBJ1-1; a weak D match, TRBD1 (6 bases). Germline lookup yields CDR1 MNHNS and CDR2 SASEGT. The CDR3 spans 13 residues. V was pared by 7 bases and J by 4 bases, with 13 bases between. The CDR3 loop reads CASKGRGATEAFF. As DNA, the CDR3 is TGTGCCAGCAAGGGCCGGGGGGCCACTGAAGCTTTCTTT.